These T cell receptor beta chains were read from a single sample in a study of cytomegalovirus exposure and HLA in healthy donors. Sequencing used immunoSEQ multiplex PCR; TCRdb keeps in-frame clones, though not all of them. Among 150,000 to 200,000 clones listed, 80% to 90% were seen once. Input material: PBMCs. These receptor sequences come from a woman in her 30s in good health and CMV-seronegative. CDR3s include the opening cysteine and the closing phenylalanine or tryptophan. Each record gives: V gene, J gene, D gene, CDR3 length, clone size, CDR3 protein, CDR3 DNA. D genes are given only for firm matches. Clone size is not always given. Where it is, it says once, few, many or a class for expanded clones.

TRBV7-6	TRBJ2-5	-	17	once	CASSLITGQELGETQYF	TGTGCCAGCAGCTTAATCACAGGCCAGGAGCTAGGAGAGACCCAGTACTTC
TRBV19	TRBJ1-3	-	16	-	CASSTGEVHSGNTIYF	TGTGCCAGTAGTACCGGGGAGGTGCACTCTGGAAACACCATATATTTT
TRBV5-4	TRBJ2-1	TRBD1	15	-	CASSRTGGVHDEQFF	TGTGCCAGCAGTCGGACAGGGGGCGTACATGATGAGCAGTTCTTC
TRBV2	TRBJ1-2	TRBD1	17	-	CASSEALRTGGNYGYTF	TGTGCCAGCAGTGAAGCGCTTCGGACAGGGGGGAACTATGGCTACACCTTC
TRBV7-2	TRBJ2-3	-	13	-	CASSPGWVDTQYF	TGTGCCAGCAGCCCAGGGTGGGTGGATACGCAGTATTTT
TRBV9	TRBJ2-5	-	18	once	CASSVGIEGVKRKETQYF	TGTGCCAGCAGCGTAGGCATCGAGGGGGTTAAAAGGAAAGAGACCCAGTACTTC
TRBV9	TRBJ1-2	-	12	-	CASSVGGFGYTF	TGTGCCAGCAGCGTAGGAGGGTTCGGCTACACCTTC
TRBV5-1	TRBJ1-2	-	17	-	CASSLAVSRAGNYGYTF	TGCGCCAGCAGCTTGGCCGTTAGCAGGGCGGGAAACTATGGCTACACCTTC
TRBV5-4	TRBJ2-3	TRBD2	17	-	CASSPPGREGLTDTQYF	TGTGCCAGCAGCCCACCGGGGCGGGAGGGCCTTACAGATACGCAGTATTTT
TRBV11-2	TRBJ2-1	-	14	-	CASSFGFSVGEQFF	TGTGCCAGCAGCTTCGGGTTTTCGGTCGGTGAGCAGTTCTTC
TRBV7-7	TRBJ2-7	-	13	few	CASSYRFLGEQYF	TGTGCCAGCAGCTACAGGTTTCTGGGCGAGCAGTACTTC
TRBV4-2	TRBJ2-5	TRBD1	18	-	CASSPTGTGGGLRETQYF	TGTGCCAGCAGCCCCACAGGGACAGGGGGCGGACTGCGAGAGACCCAGTACTTC
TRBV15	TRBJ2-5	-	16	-	CATSTLRFRGAETQYF	TGTGCCACCAGCACCCTCCGCTTTCGGGGAGCAGAGACCCAGTACTTC
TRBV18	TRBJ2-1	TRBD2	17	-	CASSPPTGRLGGNEQFF	TGTGCCAGCTCACCACCAACAGGCCGGCTGGGGGGGAATGAGCAGTTCTTC
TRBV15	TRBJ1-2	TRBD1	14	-	CATSRDTGVYGYTF	TGTGCCACCAGCAGGGACACAGGGGTCTATGGCTACACCTTC
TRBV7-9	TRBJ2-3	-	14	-	CASSLDPQTDTQYF	TGTGCCAGCAGCTTAGATCCACAAACAGATACGCAGTATTTT
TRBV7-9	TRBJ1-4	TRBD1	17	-	CASSLPRQGAANEKLFF	TGTGCCAGCAGCTTACCCCGACAGGGGGCAGCTAATGAAAAACTGTTTTTT
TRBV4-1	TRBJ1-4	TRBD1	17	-	CASSQALPTGVNEKLFF	TGCGCCAGCAGCCAAGCCCTACCGACAGGGGTTAATGAAAAACTGTTTTTT
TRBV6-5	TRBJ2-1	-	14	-	CASSLGLDIGEQFF	TGTGCCAGCTCCCTCGGGTTGGATATTGGTGAGCAGTTCTTC
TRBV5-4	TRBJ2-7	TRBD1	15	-	CASSLPGQQSYEQYF	TGTGCCAGCAGCTTGCCGGGACAGCAATCCTACGAGCAGTACTTC
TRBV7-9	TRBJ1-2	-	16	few	CASSPSFGRGNYGYTF	TGTGCCAGCAGCCCCTCTTTTGGACGGGGGAACTATGGCTACACCTTC
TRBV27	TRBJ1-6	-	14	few	CASSLLQGGSPLHF	TGTGCCAGCAGTTTACTTCAAGGCGGATCACCCCTCCACTTT
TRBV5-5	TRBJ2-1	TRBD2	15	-	CASSWTSGGYNEQFF	TGTGCCAGCAGCTGGACTAGCGGGGGTTACAATGAGCAGTTCTTC
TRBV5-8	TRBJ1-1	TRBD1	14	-	CASSRGQWNTEAFF	TGTGCCAGCAGCCGGGGACAGTGGAACACTGAAGCTTTCTTT
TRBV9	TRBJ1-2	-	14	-	CASSVMESNYGYTF	TGTGCCAGCAGCGTCATGGAGTCTAACTATGGCTACACCTTC
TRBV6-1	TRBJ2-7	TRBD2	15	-	CASSDEAGASYEQYF	TGTGCCAGCAGTGATGAAGCGGGGGCCTCCTACGAGCAGTACTTC
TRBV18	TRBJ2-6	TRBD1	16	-	CASLDRGRSGANVLTF	TGTGCCAGCTTGGACAGGGGGCGTTCTGGGGCCAACGTCCTGACTTTC
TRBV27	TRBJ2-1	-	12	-	CASSPLSNEQFF	TGTGCCAGCAGTCCCCTTAGCAATGAGCAGTTCTTC